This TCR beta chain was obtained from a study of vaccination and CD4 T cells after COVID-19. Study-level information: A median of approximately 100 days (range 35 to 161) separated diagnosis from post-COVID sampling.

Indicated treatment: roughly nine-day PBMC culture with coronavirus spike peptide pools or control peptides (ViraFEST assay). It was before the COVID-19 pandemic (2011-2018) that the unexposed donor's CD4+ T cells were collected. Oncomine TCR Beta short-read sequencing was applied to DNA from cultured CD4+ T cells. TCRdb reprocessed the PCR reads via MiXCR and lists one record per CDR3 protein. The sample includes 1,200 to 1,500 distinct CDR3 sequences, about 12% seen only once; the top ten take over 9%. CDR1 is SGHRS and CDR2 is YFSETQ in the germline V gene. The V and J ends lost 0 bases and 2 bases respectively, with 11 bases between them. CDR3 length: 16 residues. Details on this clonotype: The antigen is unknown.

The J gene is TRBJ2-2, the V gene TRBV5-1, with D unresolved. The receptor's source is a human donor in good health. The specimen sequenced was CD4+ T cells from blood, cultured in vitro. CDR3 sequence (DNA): TGCGCCAGCAGCTTGGCCGTGGCCAGTAACACCGGGGAGCTGTTTTTT. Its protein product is CASSLAVASNTGELFF.